This T cell receptor (beta chain) was identified during a study of blood T cell repertoires in COVID-19. Study in general: Acute and convalescent COVID-19 samples came from the United States, Italy and Spain. Nucleic acid was either cDNA or gDNA, and it came from T cells, B-cell-depleted T cells, or PBMCs.

The authors' processing: Researchers report that nucleated cell counts were estimated from reference gene primer amplification. Method: immunoSEQ multiplex PCR; TCRdb's copy keeps in-frame clones and lacks some. For V, J and clone size, that table is used; D and trimming come from the DNA. The table shows under 95,000 clones, with 75% to 85% occurring only once. Germline-derived CDR1 and CDR2 are MNHNY and SVGAGI (reference sequence). The CDR3 is 14 amino acids. The V gene lost 2 bases and the J gene lost 6 bases, with 14 bases spanning the gap. This clone was counted a single time. V gene TRBV6-6 combines with J gene TRBJ2-7; the D gene is possibly TRBD2 (6 bases). Sequenced input: peripheral blood. The source of this sequence is an elderly woman with acute or convalescent COVID-19. The chain's CDR3 is CASSYNREEGEQYF. The CDR3 coding sequence is TGTGCCAGCAGTTACAATCGAGAGGAGGGCGAGCAGTACTTC.